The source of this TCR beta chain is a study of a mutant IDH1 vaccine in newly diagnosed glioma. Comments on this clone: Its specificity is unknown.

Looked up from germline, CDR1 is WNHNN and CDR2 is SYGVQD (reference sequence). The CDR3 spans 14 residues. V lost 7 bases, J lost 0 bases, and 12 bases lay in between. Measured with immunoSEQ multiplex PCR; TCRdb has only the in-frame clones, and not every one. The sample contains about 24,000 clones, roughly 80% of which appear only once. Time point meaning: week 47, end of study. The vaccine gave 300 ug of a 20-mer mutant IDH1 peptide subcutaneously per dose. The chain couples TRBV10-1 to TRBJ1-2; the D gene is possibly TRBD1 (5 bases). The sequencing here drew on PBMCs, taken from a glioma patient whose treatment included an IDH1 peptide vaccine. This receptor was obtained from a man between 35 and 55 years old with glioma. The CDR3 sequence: CASTGQTANYGYTF. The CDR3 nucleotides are TGCGCCAGCACAGGTCAGACAGCTAACTATGGCTACACCTTC.